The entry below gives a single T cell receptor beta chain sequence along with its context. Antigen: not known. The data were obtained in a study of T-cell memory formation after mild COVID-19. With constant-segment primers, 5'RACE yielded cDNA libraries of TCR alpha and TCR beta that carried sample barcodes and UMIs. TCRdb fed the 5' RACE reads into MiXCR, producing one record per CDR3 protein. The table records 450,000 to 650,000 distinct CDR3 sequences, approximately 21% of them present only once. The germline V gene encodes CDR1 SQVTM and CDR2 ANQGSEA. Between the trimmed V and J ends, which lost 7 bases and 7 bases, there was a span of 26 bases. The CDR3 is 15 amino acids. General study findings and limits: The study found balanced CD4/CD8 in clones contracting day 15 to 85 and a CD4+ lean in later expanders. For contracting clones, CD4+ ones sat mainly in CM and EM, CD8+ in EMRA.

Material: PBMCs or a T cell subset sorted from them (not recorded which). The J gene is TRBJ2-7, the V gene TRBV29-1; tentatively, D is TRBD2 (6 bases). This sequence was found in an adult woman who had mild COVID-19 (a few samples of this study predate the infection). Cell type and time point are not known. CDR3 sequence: CSGRVGTDGGEEQYF. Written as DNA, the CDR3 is TGCAGCGGTAGAGTTGGGACCGACGGGGGTGAGGAGCAGTACTTC.